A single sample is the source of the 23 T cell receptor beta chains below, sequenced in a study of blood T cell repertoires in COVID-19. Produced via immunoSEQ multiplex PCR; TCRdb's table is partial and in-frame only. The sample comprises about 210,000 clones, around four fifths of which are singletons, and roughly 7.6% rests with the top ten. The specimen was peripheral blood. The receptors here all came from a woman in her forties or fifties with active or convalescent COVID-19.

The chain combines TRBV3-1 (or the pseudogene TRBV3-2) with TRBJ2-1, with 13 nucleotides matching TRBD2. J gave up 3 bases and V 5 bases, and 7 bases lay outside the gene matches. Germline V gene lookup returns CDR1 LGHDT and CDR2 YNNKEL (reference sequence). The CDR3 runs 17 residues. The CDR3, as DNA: TGTGCCAGCAGCACGATAGGGACTAGCGGGAACTACAATGAGCAGTTCTTC. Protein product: CASSTIGTSGNYNEQFF.

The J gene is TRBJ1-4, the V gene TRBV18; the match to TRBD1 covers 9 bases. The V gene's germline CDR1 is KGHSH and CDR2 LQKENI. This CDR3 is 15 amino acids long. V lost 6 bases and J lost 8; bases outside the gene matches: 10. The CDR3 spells CASSPAGQGREKLFF. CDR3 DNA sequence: TGTGCCAGCTCCCCAGCCGGACAGGGGAGAGAAAAACTGTTTTTT.

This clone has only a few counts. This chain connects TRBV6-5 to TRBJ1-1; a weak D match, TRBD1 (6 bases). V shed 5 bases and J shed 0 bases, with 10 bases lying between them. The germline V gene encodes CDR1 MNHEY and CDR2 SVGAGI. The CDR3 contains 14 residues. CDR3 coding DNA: TGTGCCAGCAGTACGGACAGCTTGAACACTGAAGCTTTCTTT. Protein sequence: CASSTDSLNTEAFF.

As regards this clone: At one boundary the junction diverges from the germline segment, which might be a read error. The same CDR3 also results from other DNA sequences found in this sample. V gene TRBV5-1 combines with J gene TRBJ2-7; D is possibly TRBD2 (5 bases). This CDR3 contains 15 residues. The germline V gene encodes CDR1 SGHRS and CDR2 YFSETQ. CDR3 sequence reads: CASRRTSGKTYEQYF. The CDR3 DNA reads TGCGCCAGCAGGAGGACTTCAGGCAAAACCTACGAACAGTACTTC.

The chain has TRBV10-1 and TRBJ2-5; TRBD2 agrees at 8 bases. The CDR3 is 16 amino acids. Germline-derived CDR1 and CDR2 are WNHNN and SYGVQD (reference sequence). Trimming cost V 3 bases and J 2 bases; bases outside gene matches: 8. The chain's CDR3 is CASSDPAGGLQETQYF. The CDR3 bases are TGCGCCAGCAGTGACCCGGCGGGGGGATTACAAGAGACCCAGTACTTC.

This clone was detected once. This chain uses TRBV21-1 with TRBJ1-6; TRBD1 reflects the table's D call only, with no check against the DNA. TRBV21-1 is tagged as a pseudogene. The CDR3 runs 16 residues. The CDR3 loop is CASSKPGHAYNSPLHF. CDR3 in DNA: TGTGCCAGCAGCAAACCCGGACACGCTTATAATTCACCCCTCCACTTT.

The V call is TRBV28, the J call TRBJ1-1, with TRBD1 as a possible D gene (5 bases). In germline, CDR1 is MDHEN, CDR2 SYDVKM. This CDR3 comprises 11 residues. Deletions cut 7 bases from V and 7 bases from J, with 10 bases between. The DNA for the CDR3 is TGTGCCAGCACTGACAGTTTTGAAGCTTTCTTT. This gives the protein CASTDSFEAFF. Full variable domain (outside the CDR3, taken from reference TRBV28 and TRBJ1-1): DVKVTQSSRYLVKRTGEKVFLECVQDMDHENMFWYRQDPGLGLRLIYFSYDVKMKEKGDIPEGYSVSREKKERFSLILESASTNQTSMYLCASTDSFEAFFGQGTRLTVV.

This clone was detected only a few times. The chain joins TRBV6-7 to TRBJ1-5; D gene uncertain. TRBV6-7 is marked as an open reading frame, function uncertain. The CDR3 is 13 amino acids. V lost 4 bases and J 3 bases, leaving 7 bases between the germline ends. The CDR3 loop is CASSFKFNQPQHF. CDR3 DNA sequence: TGTGCCAGCAGTTTTAAATTCAATCAGCCCCAGCATTTT.

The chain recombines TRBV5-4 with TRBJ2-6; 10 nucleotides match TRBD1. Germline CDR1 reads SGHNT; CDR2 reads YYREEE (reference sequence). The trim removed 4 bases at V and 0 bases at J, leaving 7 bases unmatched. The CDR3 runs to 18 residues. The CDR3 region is CASSRQGAGSSGANVLTF. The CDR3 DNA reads TGTGCCAGCAGCCGACAGGGGGCTGGTTCCTCTGGGGCCAACGTCCTGACTTTC.

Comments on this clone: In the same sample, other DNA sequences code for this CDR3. The CDR3 bases are TGTGCCAGTACCTCGGGGTCCTCTGGAAACACCATATATTTT. The encoded protein is CASTSGSSGNTIYF. The rearrangement joins TRBV19 to TRBJ1-3; unclear D gene. Trimming took 7 bases from V and 0 from J, leaving 10 bases between them. The V gene's germline CDR1 is LNHDA and CDR2 SQIVND (reference sequence). The CDR3 has 14 amino acids.

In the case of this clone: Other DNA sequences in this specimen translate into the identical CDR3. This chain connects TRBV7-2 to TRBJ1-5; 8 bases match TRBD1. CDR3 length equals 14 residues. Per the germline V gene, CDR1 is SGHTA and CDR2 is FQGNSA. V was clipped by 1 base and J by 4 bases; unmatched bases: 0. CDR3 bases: TGTGCCAGCAGCTTAGACAGGGGGAATCAGCCCCAGCATTTT. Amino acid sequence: CASSLDRGNQPQHF. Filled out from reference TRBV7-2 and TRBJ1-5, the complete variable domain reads GAGVSQSPSNKVTEKGKDVELRCDPISGHTALYWYRQSLGQGLEFLIYFQGNSAPDKSGLPSDRFSAERTGGSVSTLTIQRTQQEDSAVYLCASSLDRGNQPQHFGDGTRLSIL.

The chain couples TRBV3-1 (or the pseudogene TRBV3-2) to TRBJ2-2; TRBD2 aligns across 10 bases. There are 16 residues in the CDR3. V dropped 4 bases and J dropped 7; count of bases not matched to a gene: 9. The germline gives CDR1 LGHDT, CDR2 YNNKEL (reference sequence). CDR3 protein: CASSLEAGGPLGELFF. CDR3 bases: TGTGCCAGCAGCCTCGAAGCGGGAGGGCCGCTCGGGGAGCTGTTTTTT.

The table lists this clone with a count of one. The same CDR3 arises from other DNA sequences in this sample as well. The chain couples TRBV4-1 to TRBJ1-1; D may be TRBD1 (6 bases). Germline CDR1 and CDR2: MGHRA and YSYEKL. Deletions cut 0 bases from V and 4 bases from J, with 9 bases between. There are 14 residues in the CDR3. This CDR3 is CASSQEGGGTEAFF. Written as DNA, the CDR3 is TGCGCCAGCAGCCAAGAAGGGGGTGGCACTGAAGCTTTCTTT.

The CDR3 DNA sequence: TGTGCCAGCAGCCCACACCGGGACAGTCAAGAAGCTTTCTTT. Amino acids: CASSPHRDSQEAFF. The rearrangement links TRBV11-3 to TRBJ1-1; 7 nucleotides line up with TRBD1. This CDR3 spans 14 amino acids. Germline lookup yields CDR1 SGHNT and CDR2 YENEEA. Trimming cost V 5 bases and J 8 bases; bases outside gene matches: 11.

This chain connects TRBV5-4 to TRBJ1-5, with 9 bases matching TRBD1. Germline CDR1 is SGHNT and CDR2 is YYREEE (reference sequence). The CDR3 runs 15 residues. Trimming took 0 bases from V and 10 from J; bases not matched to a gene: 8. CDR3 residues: CASSLGGTGPTPQHF. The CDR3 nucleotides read TGTGCCAGCAGCTTGGGAGGGACAGGGCCCACACCCCAGCATTTT.

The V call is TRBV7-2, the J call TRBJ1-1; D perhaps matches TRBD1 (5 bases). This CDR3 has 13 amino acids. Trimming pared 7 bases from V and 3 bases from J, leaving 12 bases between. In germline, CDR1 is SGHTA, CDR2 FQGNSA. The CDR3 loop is CASNLRQHTEAFF. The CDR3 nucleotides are TGTGCCAGCAACCTTCGACAGCACACTGAAGCTTTCTTT.

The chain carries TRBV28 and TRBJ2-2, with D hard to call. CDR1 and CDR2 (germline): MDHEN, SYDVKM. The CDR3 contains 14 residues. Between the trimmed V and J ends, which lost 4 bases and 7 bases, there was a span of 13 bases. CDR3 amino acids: CASSYSGVGGELFF. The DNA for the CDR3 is TGTGCCAGCAGTTACTCCGGAGTCGGCGGGGAGCTGTTTTTT.

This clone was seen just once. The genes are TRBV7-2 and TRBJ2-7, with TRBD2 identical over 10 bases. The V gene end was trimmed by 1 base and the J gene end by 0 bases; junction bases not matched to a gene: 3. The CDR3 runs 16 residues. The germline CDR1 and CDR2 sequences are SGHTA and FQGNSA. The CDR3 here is CASSLVASGGSYEQYF. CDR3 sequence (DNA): TGTGCCAGCAGCTTAGTAGCTAGCGGGGGCTCCTACGAGCAGTACTTC.

The CDR3 DNA is TGTGCCAGCAGCTTCCCCGTCGATGGGACTAGCGGTGCTAGCTCCTACAATGAGCAGTTCTTC. The encoded protein is CASSFPVDGTSGASSYNEQFF. This chain connects TRBV7-6 to TRBJ2-1; 11 bases fit TRBD2. CDR1 and CDR2 (germline): SGHVS, FNYEAQ. CDR3 length: 21 amino acids. V was pared by 3 bases and J by 0 bases, with 16 bases of the junction left unmatched.

Written as DNA, the CDR3 is TGCGCCAGCAGCCAAGTACCAAGTGGGGGACAGATCTCCATCTATGGCTACACCTTC. Its translation: CASSQVPSGGQISIYGYTF. The rearrangement joins TRBV4-1 to TRBJ1-2; 7 nucleotides line up with TRBD1. The germline V gene has CDR1 MGHRA and CDR2 YSYEKL. J gave up 4 bases and V 1 base, and 18 bases lay outside the gene matches. The CDR3 is 19 amino acids.

CDR3 sequence reads: CASSPGTSGTHEQYF. CDR3 nucleotides: TGCGCCAGCAGCCCCGGGACTAGCGGGACCCACGAGCAGTACTTC. V is TRBV5-1 and J is TRBJ2-7; TRBD2 matches 13 bases. Germline assignment: CDR1 SGHRS and CDR2 YFSETQ. J gave up 5 bases and V 4 bases, and 6 bases lay outside the gene matches. The CDR3 consists of 15 residues.

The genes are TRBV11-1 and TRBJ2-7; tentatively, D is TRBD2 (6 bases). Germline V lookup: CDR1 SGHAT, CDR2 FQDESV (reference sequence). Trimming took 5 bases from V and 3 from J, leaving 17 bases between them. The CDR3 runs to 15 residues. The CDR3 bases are TGTGCCAGCAGCCGGAGGCGGAGGGCAGACTACGAGCAGTACTTC. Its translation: CASSRRRRADYEQYF.

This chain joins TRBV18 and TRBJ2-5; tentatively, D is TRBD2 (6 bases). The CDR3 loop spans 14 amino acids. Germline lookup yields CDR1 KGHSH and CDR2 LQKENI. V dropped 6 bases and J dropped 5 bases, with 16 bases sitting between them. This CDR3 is CASSPAGPGETQYF. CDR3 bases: TGTGCCAGCTCTCCGGCGGGGCCGGGTGAGACCCAGTACTTC. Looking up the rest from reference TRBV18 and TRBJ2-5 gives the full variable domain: NAGVMQNPRHLVRRRGQEARLRCSPMKGHSHVYWYRQLPEEGLKFMVYLQKENIIDESGMPKERFSAEFPKEGPSILRIQQVVRGDSAAYFCASSPAGPGETQYFGPGTRLLVL.